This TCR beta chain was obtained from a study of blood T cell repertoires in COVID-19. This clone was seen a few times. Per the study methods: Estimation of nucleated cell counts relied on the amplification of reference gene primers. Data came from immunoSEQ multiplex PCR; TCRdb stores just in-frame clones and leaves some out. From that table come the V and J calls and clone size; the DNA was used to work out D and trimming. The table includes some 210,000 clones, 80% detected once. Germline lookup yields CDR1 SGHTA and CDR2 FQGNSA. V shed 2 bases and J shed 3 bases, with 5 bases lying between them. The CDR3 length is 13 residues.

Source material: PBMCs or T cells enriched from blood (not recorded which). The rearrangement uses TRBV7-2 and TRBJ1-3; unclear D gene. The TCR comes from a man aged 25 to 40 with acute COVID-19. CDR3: CASSLIGGNTIYF. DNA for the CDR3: TGTGCCAGCAGCTTAATCGGTGGAAACACCATATATTTT.